A single sample gave rise to the 21 T cell receptor beta chains below, sequenced in a study of vaccination and CD4 T cells after COVID-19 (dated by TCRdb to between 2020 and 2023). The library was generated by PCR. Data came from an Illumina iSeq 100. At the Johns Hopkins FTIC core, DNA from the cultured CD4+ T cells underwent TCR sequencing with the Oncomine TCR Beta short-read assay. The public reads were quality trimmed at Q25 with fastp and then assembled into clones with MiXCR by TCRdb, keeping productive beta chains. Each CDR3 protein appears once, grouped with its most common genes and DNA. The sample includes 10,000 to 13,000 distinct CDR3 sequences, with 41% observed a single time. The biggest ten clones account for roughly 12% of the sample. Reading the label with the study, this specimen's treatment or condition is: roughly 10-day PBMC culture with coronavirus spike peptide pools or control peptides (ViraFEST assay).

Their cognate antigens are unknown. Specimen: CD4+ T cells from blood, cultured in vitro, collected after SARS-CoV-2 vaccination. The receptors come from a human donor who had recovered from COVID-19.

The rearrangement uses TRBV11-2 and TRBJ2-5; D possibly matches TRBD1 or TRBD2 (5 bases each). Germline V gene lookup returns CDR1 SGHAT and CDR2 FQNNGV. V lost 5 bases to trimming and J lost 3 bases, with 10 bases between them. There are 13 residues in the CDR3. The chain's CDR3 is CASSRDGKETQYF. In nucleotides, the CDR3 is TGTGCCAGCAGCCGGGACGGTAAAGAGACCCAGTACTTC.

V gene TRBV28 combines with J gene TRBJ1-1; D might be TRBD1 (6 bases). Between the trimmed V and J ends, which lost 6 bases and 0 bases, there was a span of 11 bases. From germline, CDR1 is MDHEN and CDR2 SYDVKM. The CDR3 is made up of 14 amino acids. The CDR3 spells CASRQGTLNTEAFF. The CDR3 nucleotides read TGTGCCAGCAGGCAGGGGACCCTGAACACTGAAGCTTTCTTT.

The rearrangement uses TRBV6-5 and TRBJ1-3; no clear D gene. The ends were cut back, 2 bases at V and 0 bases at J, with 8 bases in the middle. This CDR3 has 15 residues. Germline loops: CDR1 MNHEY, CDR2 SVGAGI. The CDR3 here is CASSYHTDSGNTIYF. The DNA for the CDR3 is TGTGCCAGCAGTTACCACACAGACTCTGGAAACACCATATATTTT.

This chain joins TRBV20-1 and TRBJ1-4; the D gene is possibly TRBD1 (6 bases). V dropped 4 bases and J dropped 8 bases, with 17 bases sitting between them. From germline, CDR1 is DFQATT and CDR2 SNEGSKA (reference sequence). CDR3 size: 14 residues. CDR3 amino acids: CSAMGGPIYEKLFF. DNA of the CDR3: TGCAGTGCTATGGGGGGGCCAATTTACGAAAAACTGTTTTTT.

A few counts support this clonotype. The chain uses TRBV19 and TRBJ1-5; the D gene is possibly TRBD1 (6 bases). Looked up from germline, CDR1 is LNHDA and CDR2 is SQIVND (reference sequence). V shed 7 bases and J shed 3 bases, with 10 bases lying between them. The CDR3 consists of 13 residues. The CDR3 DNA follows: TGTGCCAGTAATAGGGGGGACAATCAGCCCCAGCATTTT. The encoded protein is CASNRGDNQPQHF.

This clonotype was found a few times. The V and J genes are TRBV28 and TRBJ2-6; D is uncertain. This CDR3 has 17 amino acids. V was clipped by 2 bases and J by 0 bases, with 11 bases between them. Germline V lookup: CDR1 MDHEN, CDR2 SYDVKM. The CDR3 DNA is TGTGCCAGCAGTTTACCCCTCCAGAGCTCTGGGGCCAACGTCCTGACTTTC. Encoded protein: CASSLPLQSSGANVLTF.

V gene TRBV7-3 combines with J gene TRBJ2-2; D remains unclear. CDR1 SGHTA and CDR2 FQGTGA come from the germline V gene. This CDR3 spans 13 amino acids. The V and J ends lost 5 bases and 0 bases respectively, with 4 bases between them. The DNA of the CDR3 is TGTGCCAGCAGCACTACGAACACCGGGGAGCTGTTTTTT. Protein sequence: CASSTTNTGELFF.

DNA for the CDR3: TGCAGTGCCACTATAGGGGGGGTCGAGCAGTACTTC. It encodes CSATIGGVEQYF. The gene calls are TRBV20-1 and TRBJ2-7, with D possibly TRBD2 on 7 matching bases. Deletions cut 6 bases from V and 6 bases from J, with 15 bases between. The V gene's germline CDR1 is DFQATT and CDR2 SNEGSKA (reference sequence). CDR3 size: 12 residues.

This clonotype was seen a handful of times. The rearrangement joins TRBV20-1 to TRBJ2-3; TRBD2 matches 10 bases. There are 14 residues in the CDR3. Germline CDR1 is DFQATT and CDR2 is SNEGSKA (reference sequence). The trim removed 6 bases at V and 6 bases at J, leaving 9 bases unmatched. CDR3 in DNA: TGCAGTGCCAAAAGCGGGAGGGCCCCGGATACGCAGTATTTT. Its protein is CSAKSGRAPDTQYF.

This clonotype has only a few counts. V and J are TRBV19 and TRBJ2-3; D may be TRBD2 (5 bases). Germline V gives CDR1 LNHDA, CDR2 SQIVND (reference sequence). This CDR3 is 14 amino acids long. V gave up 11 bases and J gave up 0 bases, with 15 bases separating them. CDR3 sequence: CAASRGTSTDTQYF. DNA of the CDR3: TGTGCCGCTAGCCGGGGTACGAGCACAGATACGCAGTATTTT.

The chain employs TRBV24-1 and TRBJ1-1; D is uncertain. This CDR3 is built from 13 residues. The germline V gene encodes CDR1 KGHDR and CDR2 SFDVKD. The V end lost 5 bases, the J end lost 4 bases, and 10 bases lay between the germline ends. CDR3 DNA sequence: TGTGCCACCAGTGGGACGGCCAGCACTGAAGCTTTCTTT. This codes for CATSGTASTEAFF.

The V call is TRBV20-1, the J call TRBJ1-1; TRBD1 might be the D (6 bases). Germline values: CDR1 DFQATT, CDR2 SNEGSKA (reference sequence). The length of the CDR3 is 14 residues. V lost 2 bases and J 5 bases, leaving 15 bases between the germline ends. The CDR3 DNA sequence: TGCAGTGCTAGATCGACAGGTAAGGCGACTGAAGCTTTCTTT. Its protein product is CSARSTGKATEAFF.

The V and J genes are TRBV6-5 and TRBJ1-1; tentative D call: TRBD1 (5 bases). This CDR3 spans 15 amino acids. Trimming pared 4 bases from V and 6 bases from J, leaving 18 bases between. Germline CDR1 is MNHEY and CDR2 is SVGAGI. The CDR3 sequence: CASSSNLKGAAEAFF. The CDR3 DNA reads as TGTGCCAGCAGTTCGAACCTTAAAGGGGCGGCTGAAGCTTTCTTT.

This clonotype was picked up a small number of times. This chain uses TRBV28 with TRBJ1-2, with TRBD1 matching over 9 bases. V was clipped by 5 bases and J by 8 bases; unmatched bases: 0. The CDR3 is made up of 11 amino acids. Germline V gene data show CDR1 as MDHEN and CDR2 as SYDVKM. CDR3 in amino acids: CASSGTGGYTF. Written as DNA, the CDR3 is TGTGCCAGCAGTGGGACAGGGGGCTACACCTTC.

This clonotype was observed a handful of times. This chain joins TRBV7-9 and TRBJ1-5; 8 bases align to TRBD1. V was clipped by 0 bases and J by 9 bases; unmatched bases: 13. Germline V CDR1 and CDR2: SEHNR, FQNEAQ (reference sequence). The CDR3 runs 17 residues. In nucleotides, the CDR3 is TGTGCCAGCAGCTTAGCGCCCCGACAGGGGCCGGGGCGGCCCCAGCATTTT. Translation: CASSLAPRQGPGRPQHF.

There are a few counts of this clonotype. In DNA, the CDR3 is TGTGCCAGCAGCTTAGATCATGGGACCTTGAACACTGAAGCTTTCTTT. Residues: CASSLDHGTLNTEAFF. This chain uses TRBV7-9 with TRBJ1-1; possibly TRBD1 for D (5 bases). CDR3 length equals 16 residues. With 1 base removed from V and 0 bases from J, the gap between germline ends came to 12 bases. Germline V lookup: CDR1 SEHNR, CDR2 FQNEAQ (reference sequence). Full variable domain (missing parts from reference TRBV7-9 and TRBJ1-1): DTGVSQNPRHKITKRGQNVTFRCDPISEHNRLYWYRQTLGQGPEFLTYFQNEAQLEKSRLLSDRFSAERPKGSFSTLEIQRTEQGDSAMYLCASSLDHGTLNTEAFFGQGTRLTVV.

The chain carries TRBV20-1 and TRBJ2-7, with 12 bases lining up with TRBD2. J gave up 7 bases and V 6 bases, and 7 bases lay outside the gene matches. CDR1 and CDR2 (germline): DFQATT, SNEGSKA (reference sequence). The CDR3 covers 13 residues. The CDR3 sequence: CSAPTSGRGEQYF. The DNA of the CDR3 is TGCAGTGCCCCGACTAGCGGGAGAGGAGAGCAGTACTTC.

V is TRBV30 and J is TRBJ1-2; D ambiguous. V lost 7 bases and J lost 9, with 15 bases in between. The germline CDR1 and CDR2 sequences are GTSNPN and SVGIG (reference sequence). This CDR3 region has 11 residues. The CDR3 sequence: CASLKGPRYTF. CDR3 DNA: TGTGCCTCTTTGAAAGGGCCCCGCTACACCTTC.

The genes are TRBV7-2 and TRBJ2-5; D is ambiguous. Trimming stripped 5 bases from V and 5 bases from J, with 12 bases between. Germline assignment: CDR1 SGHTA and CDR2 FQGNSA. This CDR3 comprises 13 residues. This CDR3 is CASSLPVRETQYF. CDR3 sequence (DNA): TGTGCCAGCAGCCTTCCCGTCCGGGAGACCCAGTACTTC.

This sequence joins TRBV7-9 and TRBJ2-1; D gene uncertain. The germline V gene has CDR1 SEHNR and CDR2 FQNEAQ (reference sequence). The CDR3 is 14 residues long. V was pared by 1 base and J by 9 bases, with 13 bases between. This CDR3 reads CASSLVLQTSEQFF. For the CDR3, the DNA is TGTGCCAGCAGCTTAGTCCTACAGACCAGTGAGCAGTTCTTC.

This clonotype has just a few counts. The chain carries TRBV7-9 and TRBJ2-5, with D unclear. The germline V and J ends were trimmed by 7 bases and 1 base, with 13 bases remaining between them. Germline CDR1 SEHNR, CDR2 FQNEAQ (reference sequence). The CDR3 extends over 14 amino acids. The CDR3 region has the DNA TGTGCCAGCACCCTGGCGGCGGTCCAAGAGACCCAGTACTTC. Translated: CASTLAAVQETQYF.